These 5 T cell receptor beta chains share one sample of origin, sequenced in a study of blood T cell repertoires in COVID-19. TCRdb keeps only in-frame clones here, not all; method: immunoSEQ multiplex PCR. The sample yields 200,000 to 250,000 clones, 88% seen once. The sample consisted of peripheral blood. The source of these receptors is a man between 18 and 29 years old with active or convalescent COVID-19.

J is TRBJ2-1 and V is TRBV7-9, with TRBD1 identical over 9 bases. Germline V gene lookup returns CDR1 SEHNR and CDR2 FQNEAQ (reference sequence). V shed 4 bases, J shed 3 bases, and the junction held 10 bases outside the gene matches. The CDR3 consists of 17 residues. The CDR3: CASSSGPTGGRYNEQFF. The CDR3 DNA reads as TGTGCCAGCAGCTCCGGTCCGACAGGGGGTCGCTACAATGAGCAGTTCTTC.

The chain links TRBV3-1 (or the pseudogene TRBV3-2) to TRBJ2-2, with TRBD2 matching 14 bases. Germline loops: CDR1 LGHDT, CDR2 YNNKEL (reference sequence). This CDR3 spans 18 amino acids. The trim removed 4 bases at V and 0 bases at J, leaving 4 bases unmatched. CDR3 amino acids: CASSPGLAGGTNTGELFF. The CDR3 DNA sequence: TGTGCCAGCAGCCCCGGACTAGCGGGAGGCACGAACACCGGGGAGCTGTTTTTT.

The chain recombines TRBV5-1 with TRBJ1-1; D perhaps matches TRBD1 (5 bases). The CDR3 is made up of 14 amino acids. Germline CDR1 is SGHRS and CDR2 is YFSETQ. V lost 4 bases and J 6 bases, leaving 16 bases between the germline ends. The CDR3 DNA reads TGCGCCAGCAGCCCCTCGGGGAGGGGCGCTGAAGCTTTCTTT. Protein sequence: CASSPSGRGAEAFF.

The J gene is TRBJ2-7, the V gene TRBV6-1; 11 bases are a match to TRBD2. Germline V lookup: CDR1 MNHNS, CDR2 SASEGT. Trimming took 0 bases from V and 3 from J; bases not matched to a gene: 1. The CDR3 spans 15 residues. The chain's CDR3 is CASSEAGTSGYEQYF. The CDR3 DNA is TGTGCCAGCAGTGAAGCTGGGACTAGCGGCTACGAGCAGTACTTC.

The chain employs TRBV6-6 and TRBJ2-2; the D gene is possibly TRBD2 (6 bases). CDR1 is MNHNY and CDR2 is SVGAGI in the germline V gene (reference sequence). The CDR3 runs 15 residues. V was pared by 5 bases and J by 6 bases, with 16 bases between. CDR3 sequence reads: CASSTAGLKSGELFF. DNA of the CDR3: TGTGCCAGCAGTACCGCGGGACTCAAGTCCGGGGAGCTGTTTTTT.